This TCR beta chain is from a study of cytomegalovirus exposure and HLA in healthy donors. Note on this clone: Antigen unknown.

Trimming left V 5 bases short and J 16 bases short, with 15 bases between. This CDR3 has 11 amino acids. The germline gives CDR1 MNHNS, CDR2 SASEGT. PCR used 60 Vbeta primers and 13 Jbeta primers. Sequencing was performed with immunoSEQ multiplex PCR; in TCRdb, only in-frame clones are kept and a portion is missing. This sample carries some 120,000 clones, approximately 80% of them seen once, and the ten largest clones take around 1.5%. Findings and limits, study-wide: Trimming of TCR beta V- and J-genes showed a link, identified in a later analysis, to a missense DCLRE1C variant.

The clonotype was recovered from a young woman in good health and CMV-seronegative. The V call is TRBV6-1, the J call TRBJ2-1, with D tentatively TRBD2 (6 bases). The sample comprised PBMCs. The CDR3 nucleotides read TGTGCCAGCAGTTCGGGACTCCGTTGTTTCTTC. This gives the protein CASSSGLRCFF.